This is a list of T cell receptor beta chains from one sample in a study of CD8 T cells in Susac syndrome. MiXCR, run by TCRdb on the immunoSEQ multiplex PCR reads, gives a single entry per CDR3 protein. In the table there are 170,000 or so distinct CDR3 sequences, over 85% of which are singletons. The sequencing input was CD4+ T cells from PBMCs. Source of these receptors: a human donor with multiple sclerosis. Each CDR3 is given with its conserved first and last residue. D genes are given only for firm matches. Size is omitted from some rows. Given values are once, few, many or a class for expanded clones.

CDR3aa: CASAPDSGTGKWDEQFF; CDR3nt: TGCGCCAGCGCCCCGGACTCCGGGACAGGGAAATGGGATGAGCAGTTCTTC; v_gene: TRBV5-1; d_gene: TRBD1; j_gene: TRBJ2-1; abundance: once
CDR3aa: CASSYPRTGANTGELFF; CDR3nt: TGTGCCAGCAGTTACCCCCGGACAGGGGCGAACACCGGGGAGCTGTTTTTT; v_gene: TRBV6-7; d_gene: TRBD1; j_gene: TRBJ2-2; abundance: NA
CDR3aa: CASSLGTVEKLFF; CDR3nt: TGTGCCAGCAGCTTAGGGACGGTTGAAAAACTGTTTTTT; v_gene: TRBV7-9; d_gene: NA; j_gene: TRBJ1-4; abundance: NA
CDR3aa: CASDRVLTGNTIYF; CDR3nt: TGTGCCAGTGACCGCGTCCTTACTGGAAACACCATATATTTT; v_gene: TRBV6-5; d_gene: NA; j_gene: TRBJ1-3; abundance: NA
CDR3aa: CAALRGGQDTQYF; CDR3nt: TGTGCCGCATTACGGGGGGGACAAGATACGCAGTATTTT; v_gene: TRBV28; d_gene: TRBD2; j_gene: TRBJ2-3; abundance: NA
CDR3aa: CAISGQRGSYNEQFF; CDR3nt: TGTGCCATCAGTGGTCAGCGGGGCTCCTACAATGAGCAGTTCTTC; v_gene: TRBV10-3; d_gene: TRBD2; j_gene: TRBJ2-1; abundance: NA
CDR3aa: CASSLVLDRHNQPQHF; CDR3nt: TGTGCCAGCAGCTTAGTTTTGGACAGACACAATCAGCCCCAGCATTTT; v_gene: TRBV11-2; d_gene: NA; j_gene: TRBJ1-5; abundance: NA
CDR3aa: CALGTTEAFF; CDR3nt: TGTGCCTTGGGTACCACTGAAGCTTTCTTT; v_gene: TRBV30; d_gene: NA; j_gene: TRBJ1-1; abundance: NA
CDR3aa: CASSLIGQTNSPLHF; CDR3nt: TGCGCCAGCAGCCTAATTGGACAGACGAATTCACCCCTCCACTTT; v_gene: TRBV5-1; d_gene: NA; j_gene: TRBJ1-6; abundance: once
CDR3aa: CASSPSGYPAEQYF; CDR3nt: TGTGCCAGCAGCCCTTCAGGATACCCCGCCGAGCAGTACTTC; v_gene: TRBV7-8; d_gene: NA; j_gene: TRBJ2-7; abundance: NA
CDR3aa: CSARDPLGTHNEQFF; CDR3nt: TGCAGTGCTAGAGACCCACTAGGCACCCACAATGAGCAGTTCTTC; v_gene: TRBV20-1; d_gene: NA; j_gene: TRBJ2-1; abundance: NA
CDR3aa: CASSPGRYSNQPQHF; CDR3nt: TGTGCCAGCTCACCGGGACGGTATAGCAATCAGCCCCAGCATTTT; v_gene: TRBV18; d_gene: NA; j_gene: TRBJ1-5; abundance: NA
CDR3aa: CASSGGTNYGYTF; CDR3nt: TGCGCCAGCAGCGGCGGGACGAACTATGGCTACACCTTC; v_gene: TRBV5-1; d_gene: NA; j_gene: TRBJ1-2; abundance: NA
CDR3aa: CASSLVFETQYF; CDR3nt: TGCGCCAGCAGCTTGGTGTTCGAGACCCAGTACTTC; v_gene: TRBV5-1; d_gene: NA; j_gene: TRBJ2-5; abundance: once
CDR3aa: CASSNRGRGYTF; CDR3nt: TGTGCCAGCAGTAACAGGGGTCGTGGCTACACCTTC; v_gene: TRBV6-2/TRBV6-3; d_gene: TRBD1; j_gene: TRBJ1-2; abundance: NA
CDR3aa: CAWSFTSGETQYF; CDR3nt: TGTGCCTGGAGTTTTACTAGCGGGGAGACCCAGTACTTC; v_gene: TRBV30; d_gene: TRBD2; j_gene: TRBJ2-5; abundance: NA
CDR3aa: CASSLATGDEQFF; CDR3nt: TGTGCCAGCAGCTTGGCCACGGGGGATGAGCAGTTCTTC; v_gene: TRBV5-4; d_gene: NA; j_gene: TRBJ2-1; abundance: NA
CDR3aa: CATSDLKGERQETQYF; CDR3nt: TGTGCCACCAGTGATTTGAAGGGGGAGAGACAAGAGACCCAGTACTTC; v_gene: TRBV24-1; d_gene: NA; j_gene: TRBJ2-5; abundance: once
CDR3aa: CASNRDRGTEAFF; CDR3nt: TGTGCCAGCAACCGGGACAGAGGGACTGAAGCTTTCTTT; v_gene: TRBV27; d_gene: TRBD1; j_gene: TRBJ1-1; abundance: NA
CDR3aa: CASSPRTSRGETQYF; CDR3nt: TGTGCCAGCTCACCACGGACTAGTAGGGGAGAGACCCAGTACTTC; v_gene: TRBV18; d_gene: TRBD2; j_gene: TRBJ2-5; abundance: once
CDR3aa: CASSVARAAGQETQYF; CDR3nt: TGTGCCAGCAGCGTAGCTCGGGCGGCGGGACAAGAGACCCAGTACTTC; v_gene: TRBV9; d_gene: NA; j_gene: TRBJ2-5; abundance: NA
CDR3aa: CASSSGARVGSQETQYF; CDR3nt: TGCGCCAGCAGCTCCGGGGCCCGGGTAGGCAGCCAAGAGACCCAGTACTTC; v_gene: TRBV5-1; d_gene: NA; j_gene: TRBJ2-5; abundance: NA
CDR3aa: CATSDWGTANYNEQFF; CDR3nt: TGTGCCACCAGTGATTGGGGGACAGCGAACTACAATGAGCAGTTCTTC; v_gene: TRBV24-1; d_gene: TRBD1; j_gene: TRBJ2-1; abundance: NA
CDR3aa: CASSQERGSEQFF; CDR3nt: TGTGCCAGCAGCCAAGAACGGGGGAGTGAGCAGTTCTTC; v_gene: TRBV3-1; d_gene: NA; j_gene: TRBJ2-1; abundance: once
CDR3aa: CASSPPGQDTYEQYF; CDR3nt: TGTGCCAGCTCACCACCGGGACAGGATACCTACGAGCAGTACTTC; v_gene: TRBV18; d_gene: TRBD1; j_gene: TRBJ2-7; abundance: NA
CDR3aa: CASSQETGGWNTEAFF; CDR3nt: TGCGCCAGCAGCCAAGAGACAGGGGGCTGGAATACTGAAGCTTTCTTT; v_gene: TRBV4-1; d_gene: TRBD1; j_gene: TRBJ1-1; abundance: NA
CDR3aa: CASSQAPSGRASTDTQYF; CDR3nt: TGTGCCAGCAGCCAAGCCCCTAGCGGGAGGGCGAGCACAGATACGCAGTATTTT; v_gene: TRBV3-1; d_gene: TRBD2; j_gene: TRBJ2-3; abundance: NA
CDR3aa: CASSLVLANLGAEAFF; CDR3nt: TGTGCCAGCAGCTTAGTGTTAGCTAACCTTGGCGCTGAAGCTTTCTTT; v_gene: TRBV7-9; d_gene: NA; j_gene: TRBJ1-1; abundance: once
CDR3aa: CASTPRRVPENTIYF; CDR3nt: TGTGCCAGCACCCCCCGGCGGGTCCCTGAAAACACCATATATTTT; v_gene: TRBV12-3/TRBV12-4; d_gene: NA; j_gene: TRBJ1-3; abundance: NA
CDR3aa: CASSPGTGEGPLHF; CDR3nt: TGTGCCAGCAGCCCCGGGACAGGGGAAGGACCCCTCCACTTT; v_gene: TRBV3-1; d_gene: TRBD1; j_gene: TRBJ1-6; abundance: NA
CDR3aa: CASSIGPLGDGYTF; CDR3nt: TGTGCCAGTAGTATAGGACCGCTAGGAGATGGCTACACCTTC; v_gene: TRBV19; d_gene: NA; j_gene: TRBJ1-2; abundance: NA
CDR3aa: CASNQSYEQYF; CDR3nt: TGTGCCAGCAACCAGAGCTACGAGCAGTACTTC; v_gene: TRBV7-9; d_gene: NA; j_gene: TRBJ2-7; abundance: NA
CDR3aa: CASSFQRGYQETQYF; CDR3nt: TGCGCCAGCAGCTTCCAGCGGGGGTACCAAGAGACCCAGTACTTC; v_gene: TRBV5-1; d_gene: TRBD2; j_gene: TRBJ2-5; abundance: NA
CDR3aa: CASSPANNIQETQYF; CDR3nt: TGTGCCAGCTCACCAGCGAACAACATACAAGAGACCCAGTACTTC; v_gene: TRBV18; d_gene: NA; j_gene: TRBJ2-5; abundance: NA
CDR3aa: CSVSTGRRVYGYTF; CDR3nt: TGCAGCGTTTCGACAGGCCGACGCGTCTATGGCTACACCTTC; v_gene: TRBV29-1; d_gene: NA; j_gene: TRBJ1-2; abundance: NA
CDR3aa: CASNRRDTEAFF; CDR3nt: TGTGCCAGCAATAGAAGGGACACTGAAGCTTTCTTT; v_gene: TRBV2; d_gene: NA; j_gene: TRBJ1-1; abundance: NA
CDR3aa: CASSFWTGGAIEAFF; CDR3nt: TGTGCCAGCAGCTTTTGGACAGGGGGCGCGATCGAAGCTTTCTTT; v_gene: TRBV7-9; d_gene: TRBD1; j_gene: TRBJ1-1; abundance: NA
CDR3aa: CSAPLPGKNIQYF; CDR3nt: TGCAGTGCTCCACTACCCGGGAAAAACATTCAGTACTTC; v_gene: TRBV20-1; d_gene: NA; j_gene: TRBJ2-4; abundance: NA
CDR3aa: CASSVGPGGRGSPLHF; CDR3nt: TGTGCCAGCAGCGTAGGGCCGGGGGGACGTGGCTCACCCCTCCACTTT; v_gene: TRBV9; d_gene: NA; j_gene: TRBJ1-6; abundance: NA
CDR3aa: CASSRRLAGVTDTQYF; CDR3nt: TGTGCCAGCAGCCGTCGGCTAGCGGGAGTTACAGATACGCAGTATTTT; v_gene: TRBV7-2; d_gene: TRBD2; j_gene: TRBJ2-3; abundance: NA
CDR3aa: CASSRSGSTHEQYF; CDR3nt: TGTGCCAGCAGTCGCAGCGGGAGTACCCACGAGCAGTACTTC; v_gene: TRBV6-5; d_gene: TRBD2; j_gene: TRBJ2-7; abundance: NA
CDR3aa: CASSLFAGTVNTEAFF; CDR3nt: TGTGCCAGCAGCCTATTCGCCGGGACGGTGAACACTGAAGCTTTCTTT; v_gene: TRBV27; d_gene: NA; j_gene: TRBJ1-1; abundance: NA
CDR3aa: CASSLAGALSNTEAFF; CDR3nt: TGCGCCAGCAGCTTGGCCGGCGCCCTTTCGAACACTGAAGCTTTCTTT; v_gene: TRBV5-1; d_gene: NA; j_gene: TRBJ1-1; abundance: NA
CDR3aa: CASSFRRANTGELFF; CDR3nt: TGTGCCAGCAGCTTCCGTCGCGCGAACACCGGGGAGCTGTTTTTT; v_gene: TRBV7-3; d_gene: NA; j_gene: TRBJ2-2; abundance: NA
CDR3aa: CASSQGQGINQPQHF; CDR3nt: TGTGCCAGCAGCCAAGGCCAGGGGATCAATCAGCCCCAGCATTTT; v_gene: TRBV3-1; d_gene: NA; j_gene: TRBJ1-5; abundance: NA
CDR3aa: CASSYSRPNQPQHF; CDR3nt: TGTGCCAGCAGTTACTCTCGGCCCAATCAGCCCCAGCATTTT; v_gene: TRBV6-2/TRBV6-3; d_gene: NA; j_gene: TRBJ1-5; abundance: NA
CDR3aa: CASSQAGGRANYGYTF; CDR3nt: TGTGCCAGCAGCCAGGCTGGTGGCAGAGCTAACTATGGCTACACCTTC; v_gene: TRBV3-1; d_gene: NA; j_gene: TRBJ1-2; abundance: NA
CDR3aa: CASSLEGQVGAGELFF; CDR3nt: TGCGCCAGCAGCTTGGAAGGTCAAGTTGGGGCCGGGGAGCTGTTTTTT; v_gene: TRBV5-1; d_gene: NA; j_gene: TRBJ2-2; abundance: NA
CDR3aa: CASSLLPEYEQYF; CDR3nt: TGTGCCAGCAGTTTGTTGCCGGAATACGAGCAGTACTTC; v_gene: TRBV12-3/TRBV12-4; d_gene: NA; j_gene: TRBJ2-7; abundance: NA
CDR3aa: CASPSKGTPSSYNSPLHF; CDR3nt: TGTGCCAGCCCATCTAAGGGGACACCAAGCTCCTATAATTCACCCCTCCACTTT; v_gene: TRBV25-1; d_gene: NA; j_gene: TRBJ1-6; abundance: once
CDR3aa: CASRPGRLEGGYTF; CDR3nt: TGTGCCAGTCGACCCGGACGTTTGGAAGGTGGCTACACCTTC; v_gene: TRBV19; d_gene: NA; j_gene: TRBJ1-2; abundance: NA
CDR3aa: CASRKGVANTATDTQYF; CDR3nt: TGTGCCAGCAGGAAGGGCGTAGCGAACACGGCCACAGATACGCAGTATTTT; v_gene: TRBV2; d_gene: NA; j_gene: TRBJ2-3; abundance: NA
CDR3aa: CASSILGETQYF; CDR3nt: TGTGCCAGTAGTATTCTTGGTGAGACCCAGTACTTC; v_gene: TRBV19; d_gene: NA; j_gene: TRBJ2-5; abundance: NA